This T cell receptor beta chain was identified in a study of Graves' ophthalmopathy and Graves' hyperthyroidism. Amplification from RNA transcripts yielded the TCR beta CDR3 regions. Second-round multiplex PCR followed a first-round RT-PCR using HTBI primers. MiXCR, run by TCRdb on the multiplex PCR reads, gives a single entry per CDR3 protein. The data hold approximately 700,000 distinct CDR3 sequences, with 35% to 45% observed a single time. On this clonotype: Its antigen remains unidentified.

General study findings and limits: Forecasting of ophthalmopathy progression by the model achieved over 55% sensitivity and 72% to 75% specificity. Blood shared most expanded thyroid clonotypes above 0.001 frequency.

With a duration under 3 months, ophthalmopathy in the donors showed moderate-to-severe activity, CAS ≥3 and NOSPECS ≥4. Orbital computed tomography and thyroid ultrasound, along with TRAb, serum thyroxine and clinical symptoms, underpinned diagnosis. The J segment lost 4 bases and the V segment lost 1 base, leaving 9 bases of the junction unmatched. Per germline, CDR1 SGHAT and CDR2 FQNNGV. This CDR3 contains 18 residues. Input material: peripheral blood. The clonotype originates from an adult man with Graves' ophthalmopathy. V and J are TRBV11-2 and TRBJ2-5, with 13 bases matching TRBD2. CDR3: CASSLGLAGGGIIETQYF. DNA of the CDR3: TGTGCCAGCAGCTTAGGACTAGCGGGAGGCGGTATCATAGAGACCCAGTACTTC.